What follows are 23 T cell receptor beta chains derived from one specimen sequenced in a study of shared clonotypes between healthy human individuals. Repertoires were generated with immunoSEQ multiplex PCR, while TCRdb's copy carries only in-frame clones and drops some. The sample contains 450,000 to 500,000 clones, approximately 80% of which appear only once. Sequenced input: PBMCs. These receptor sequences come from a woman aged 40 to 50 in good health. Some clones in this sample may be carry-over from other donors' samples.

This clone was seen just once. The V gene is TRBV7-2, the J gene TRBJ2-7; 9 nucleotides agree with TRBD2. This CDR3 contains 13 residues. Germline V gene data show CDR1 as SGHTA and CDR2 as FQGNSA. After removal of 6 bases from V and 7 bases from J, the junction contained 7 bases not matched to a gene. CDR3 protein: CASSLLAGVEQYF. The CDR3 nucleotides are TGTGCCAGCAGTCTTTTAGCGGGAGTTGAGCAGTACTTC.

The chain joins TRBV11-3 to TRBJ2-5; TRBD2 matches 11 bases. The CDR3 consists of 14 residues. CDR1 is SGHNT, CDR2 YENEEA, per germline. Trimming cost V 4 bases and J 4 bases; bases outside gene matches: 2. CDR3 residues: CASSSSGRPETQYF. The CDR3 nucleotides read TGTGCCAGCAGCTCTAGCGGGAGGCCAGAGACCCAGTACTTC.

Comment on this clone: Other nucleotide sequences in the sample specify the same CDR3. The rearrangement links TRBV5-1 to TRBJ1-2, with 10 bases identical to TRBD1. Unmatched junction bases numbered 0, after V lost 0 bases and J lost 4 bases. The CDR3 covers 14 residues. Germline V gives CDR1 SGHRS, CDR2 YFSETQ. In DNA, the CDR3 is TGCGCCAGCAGCTTGGGACAGGGGGCCTATGGCTACACCTTC. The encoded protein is CASSLGQGAYGYTF.

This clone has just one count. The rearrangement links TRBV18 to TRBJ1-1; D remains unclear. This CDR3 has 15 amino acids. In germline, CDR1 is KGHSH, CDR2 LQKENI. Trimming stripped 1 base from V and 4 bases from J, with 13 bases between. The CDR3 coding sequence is TGTGCCAGCTCACCACACCCCCGGGGTTCCACTGAAGCTTTCTTT. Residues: CASSPHPRGSTEAFF.

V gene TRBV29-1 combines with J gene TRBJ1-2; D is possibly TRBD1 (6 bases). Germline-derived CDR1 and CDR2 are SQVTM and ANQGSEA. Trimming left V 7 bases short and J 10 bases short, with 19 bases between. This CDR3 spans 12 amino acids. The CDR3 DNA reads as TGCAGCGCAGATGGACAACGGGGGGCCTACACCTTC. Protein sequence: CSADGQRGAYTF.

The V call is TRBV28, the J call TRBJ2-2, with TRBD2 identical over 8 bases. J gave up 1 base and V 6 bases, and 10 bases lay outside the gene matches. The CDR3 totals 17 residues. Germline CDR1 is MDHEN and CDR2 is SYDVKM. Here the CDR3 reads CASSRPGLAGNTGELFF. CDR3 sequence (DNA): TGTGCCAGCAGCCGCCCCGGGCTAGCGGGGAACACCGGGGAGCTGTTTTTT.

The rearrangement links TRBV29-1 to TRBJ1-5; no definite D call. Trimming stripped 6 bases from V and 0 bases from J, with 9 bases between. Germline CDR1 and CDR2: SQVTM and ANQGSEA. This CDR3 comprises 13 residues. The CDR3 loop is CSVADGSNQPQHF. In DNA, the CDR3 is TGCAGCGTCGCGGACGGTAGCAATCAGCCCCAGCATTTT.

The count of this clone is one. Here the CDR3 reads CASSAAGAGELFF. In DNA form, the CDR3 reads TGTGCCAGCAGCGCAGCCGGGGCCGGGGAGCTGTTTTTT. The rearrangement links TRBV7-3 to TRBJ2-2; TRBD2 is a possible D gene (5 bases). CDR3 length: 13 residues. V dropped 5 bases and J dropped 6 bases, with 10 bases sitting between them. Germline assignment: CDR1 SGHTA and CDR2 FQGTGA.

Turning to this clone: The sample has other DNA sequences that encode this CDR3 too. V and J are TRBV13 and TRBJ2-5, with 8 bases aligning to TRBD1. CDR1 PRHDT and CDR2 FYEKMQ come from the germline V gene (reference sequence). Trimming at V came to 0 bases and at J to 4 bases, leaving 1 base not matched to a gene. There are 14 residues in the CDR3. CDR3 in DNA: TGTGCCAGCAGCTTAGGACAGGGGGGAGAGACCCAGTACTTC. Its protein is CASSLGQGGETQYF.

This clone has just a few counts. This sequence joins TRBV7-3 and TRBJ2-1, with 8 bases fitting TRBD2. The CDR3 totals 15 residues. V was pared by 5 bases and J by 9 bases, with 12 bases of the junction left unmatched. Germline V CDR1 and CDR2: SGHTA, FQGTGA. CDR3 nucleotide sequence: TGTGCCAGCAGCCTTGGACTAGCCCTCCCAAGTGAGCAGTTCTTC. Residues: CASSLGLALPSEQFF. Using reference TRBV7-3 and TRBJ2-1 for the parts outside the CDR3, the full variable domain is GAGVSQTPSNKVTEKGKYVELRCDPISGHTALYWYRQSLGQGPEFLIYFQGTGAADDSGLPNDRFFAVRPEGSVSTLKIQRTERGDSAVYLCASSLGLALPSEQFFGPGTRLTVL.

CDR3 DNA: TGCGCCAGCACACAACAGGGATTGAACGAGCAGTACTTC. Protein product: CASTQQGLNEQYF. V usage is TRBV5-1 and J usage is TRBJ2-7, with D possibly being TRBD1 (6 bases). Germline-derived CDR1 and CDR2 are SGHRS and YFSETQ. The CDR3 has 13 amino acids. The V and J ends lost 6 bases and 5 bases respectively, with 15 bases between them.

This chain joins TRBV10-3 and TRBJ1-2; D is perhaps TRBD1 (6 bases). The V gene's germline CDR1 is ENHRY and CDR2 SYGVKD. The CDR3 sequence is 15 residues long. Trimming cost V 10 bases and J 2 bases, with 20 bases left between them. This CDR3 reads CATNSRGALNYGYTF. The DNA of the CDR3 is TGTGCCACAAACAGCCGGGGGGCTTTAAACTATGGCTACACCTTC.

The chain's CDR3 is CASRYRGGVRPGDIQYF. The CDR3 DNA follows: TGTGCCAGCAGGTACAGGGGAGGTGTGAGACCGGGGGACATTCAGTACTTC. The chain uses TRBV2 and TRBJ2-4; TRBD1 might be the D (7 bases). Per germline, CDR1 SNHLY and CDR2 FYNNEI. CDR3 size: 17 residues. V shed 6 bases and J shed 8 bases, with 26 bases lying between them.

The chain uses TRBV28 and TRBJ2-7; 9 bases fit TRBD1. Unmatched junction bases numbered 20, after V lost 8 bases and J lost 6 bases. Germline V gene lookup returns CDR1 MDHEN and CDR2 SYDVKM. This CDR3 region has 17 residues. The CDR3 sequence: CASSPLGFTGGRAEQYF. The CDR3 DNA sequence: TGTGCCAGCTCCCCCCTAGGCTTTACAGGGGGCCGGGCCGAGCAGTACTTC. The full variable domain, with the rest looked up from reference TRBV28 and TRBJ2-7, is DVKVTQSSRYLVKRTGEKVFLECVQDMDHENMFWYRQDPGLGLRLIYFSYDVKMKEKGDIPEGYSVSREKKERFSLILESASTNQTSMYLCASSPLGFTGGRAEQYFGPGTRLTVT.

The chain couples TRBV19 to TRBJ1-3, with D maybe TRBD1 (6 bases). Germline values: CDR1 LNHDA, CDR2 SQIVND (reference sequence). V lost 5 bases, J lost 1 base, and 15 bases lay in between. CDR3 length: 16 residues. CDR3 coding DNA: TGTGCCAGTAGTCCTCGTGGGGGCATGTCTGGAAACACCATATATTTT. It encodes CASSPRGGMSGNTIYF.

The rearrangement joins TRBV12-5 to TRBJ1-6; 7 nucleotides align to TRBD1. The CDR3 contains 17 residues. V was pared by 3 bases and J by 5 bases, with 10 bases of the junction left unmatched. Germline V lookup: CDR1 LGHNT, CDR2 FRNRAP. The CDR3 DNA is TGTGCTAGTGGTTTACAACTCGGACAGGTTAATAATTCACCCCTCCACTTT. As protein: CASGLQLGQVNNSPLHF.

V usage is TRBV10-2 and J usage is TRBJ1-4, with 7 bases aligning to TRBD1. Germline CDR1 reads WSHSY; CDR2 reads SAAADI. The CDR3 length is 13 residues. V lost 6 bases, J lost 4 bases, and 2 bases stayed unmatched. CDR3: CASRGQNNEKLFF. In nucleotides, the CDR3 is TGCGCCAGCAGGGGACAGAATAATGAAAAACTGTTTTTT.

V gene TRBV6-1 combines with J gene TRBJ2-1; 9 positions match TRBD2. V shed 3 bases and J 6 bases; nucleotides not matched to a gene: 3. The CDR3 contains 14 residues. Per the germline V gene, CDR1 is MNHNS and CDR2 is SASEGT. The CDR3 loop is CASSEREGPNEQFF. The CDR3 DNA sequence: TGTGCCAGCAGTGAGCGGGAGGGCCCCAATGAGCAGTTCTTC.

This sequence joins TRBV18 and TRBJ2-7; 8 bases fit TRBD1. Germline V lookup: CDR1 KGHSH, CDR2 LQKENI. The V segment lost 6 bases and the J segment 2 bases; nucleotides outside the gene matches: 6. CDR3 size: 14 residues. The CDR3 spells CASSLAGGPYEQYF. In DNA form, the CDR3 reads TGTGCCAGCTCCCTGGCAGGGGGCCCCTACGAGCAGTACTTC.

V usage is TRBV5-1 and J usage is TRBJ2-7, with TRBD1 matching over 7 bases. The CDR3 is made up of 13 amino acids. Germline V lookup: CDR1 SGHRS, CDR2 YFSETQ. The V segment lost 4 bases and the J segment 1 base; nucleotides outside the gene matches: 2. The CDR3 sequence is CASSLDRSYEQYF. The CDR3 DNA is TGCGCCAGCAGCCTGGACAGGTCCTACGAGCAGTACTTC.

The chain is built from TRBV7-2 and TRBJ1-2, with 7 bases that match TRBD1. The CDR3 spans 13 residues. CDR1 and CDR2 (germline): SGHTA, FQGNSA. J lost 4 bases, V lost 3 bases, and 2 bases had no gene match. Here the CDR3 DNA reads TGTGCCAGCAGCTTCCGGGACAGCTATGGCTACACCTTC. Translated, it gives CASSFRDSYGYTF.

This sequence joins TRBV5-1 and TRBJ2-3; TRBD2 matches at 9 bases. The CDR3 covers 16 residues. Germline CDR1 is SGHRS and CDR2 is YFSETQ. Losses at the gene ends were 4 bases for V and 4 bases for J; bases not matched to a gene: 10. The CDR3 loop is CASSTAGLAGPDTQYF. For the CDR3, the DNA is TGCGCCAGCAGCACCGCGGGACTAGCAGGGCCAGATACGCAGTATTTT.

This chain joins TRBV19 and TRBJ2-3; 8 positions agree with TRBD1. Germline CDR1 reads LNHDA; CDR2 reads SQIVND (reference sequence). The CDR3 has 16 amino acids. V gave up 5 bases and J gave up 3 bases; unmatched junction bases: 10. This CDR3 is CASSPRDRLQTDTQYF. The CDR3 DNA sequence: TGTGCCAGTAGTCCCCGGGACAGGCTCCAGACAGATACGCAGTATTTT. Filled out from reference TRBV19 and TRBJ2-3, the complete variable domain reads DGGITQSPKYLFRKEGQNVTLSCEQNLNHDAMYWYRQDPGQGLRLIYYSQIVNDFQKGDIAEGYSVSREKKESFPLTVTSAQKNPTAFYLCASSPRDRLQTDTQYFGPGTRLTVL.